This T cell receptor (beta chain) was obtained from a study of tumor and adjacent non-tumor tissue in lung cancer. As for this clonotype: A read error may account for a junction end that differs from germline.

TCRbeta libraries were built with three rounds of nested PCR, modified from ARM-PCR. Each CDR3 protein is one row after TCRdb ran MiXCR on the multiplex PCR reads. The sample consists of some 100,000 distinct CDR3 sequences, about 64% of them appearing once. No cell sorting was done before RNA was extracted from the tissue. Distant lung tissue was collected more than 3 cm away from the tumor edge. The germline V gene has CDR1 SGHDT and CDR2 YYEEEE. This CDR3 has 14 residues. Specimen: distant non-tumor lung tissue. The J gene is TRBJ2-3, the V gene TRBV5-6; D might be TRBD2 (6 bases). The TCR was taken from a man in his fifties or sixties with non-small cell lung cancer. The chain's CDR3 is CASSLGDSTDTQYF. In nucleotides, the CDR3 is TGTGCCAGCAGCTTGGGGGACTCCACAGATACGCAATATTTT.